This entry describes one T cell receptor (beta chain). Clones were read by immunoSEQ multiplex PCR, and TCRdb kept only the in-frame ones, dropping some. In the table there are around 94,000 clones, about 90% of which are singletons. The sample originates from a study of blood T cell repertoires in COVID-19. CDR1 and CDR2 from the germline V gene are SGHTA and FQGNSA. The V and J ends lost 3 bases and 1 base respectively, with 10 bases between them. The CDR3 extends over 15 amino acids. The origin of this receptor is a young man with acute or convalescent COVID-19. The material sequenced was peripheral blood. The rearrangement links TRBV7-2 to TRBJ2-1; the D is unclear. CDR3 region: CASSFYADSYNEQFF. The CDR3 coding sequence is TGTGCCAGCAGCTTTTATGCAGATTCCTACAATGAGCAGTTCTTC.